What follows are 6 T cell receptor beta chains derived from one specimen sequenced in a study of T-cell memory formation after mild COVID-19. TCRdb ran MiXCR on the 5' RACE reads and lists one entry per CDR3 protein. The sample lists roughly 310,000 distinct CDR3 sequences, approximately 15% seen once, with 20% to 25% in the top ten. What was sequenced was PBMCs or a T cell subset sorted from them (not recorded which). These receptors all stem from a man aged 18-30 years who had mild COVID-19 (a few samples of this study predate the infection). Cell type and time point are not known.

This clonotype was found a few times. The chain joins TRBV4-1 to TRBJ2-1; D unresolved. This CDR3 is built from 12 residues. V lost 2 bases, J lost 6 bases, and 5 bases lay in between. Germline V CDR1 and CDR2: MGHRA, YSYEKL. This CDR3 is CASSQPLNEQFF. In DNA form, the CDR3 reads TGCGCCAGCAGCCAACCCCTCAATGAGCAGTTCTTC.

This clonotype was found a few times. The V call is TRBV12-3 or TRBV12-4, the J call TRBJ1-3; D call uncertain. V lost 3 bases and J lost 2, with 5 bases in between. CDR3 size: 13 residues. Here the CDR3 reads CASSFTAGNTIYF. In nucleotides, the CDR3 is TGTGCCAGCAGTTTTACGGCTGGAAACACCATATATTTT.

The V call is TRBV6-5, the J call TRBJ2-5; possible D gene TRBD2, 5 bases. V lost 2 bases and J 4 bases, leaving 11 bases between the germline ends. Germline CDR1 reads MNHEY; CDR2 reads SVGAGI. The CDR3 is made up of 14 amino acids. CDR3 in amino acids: CASSYTGSPETQYF. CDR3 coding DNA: TGTGCCAGCAGTTACACGGGATCCCCAGAGACCCAGTACTTC.

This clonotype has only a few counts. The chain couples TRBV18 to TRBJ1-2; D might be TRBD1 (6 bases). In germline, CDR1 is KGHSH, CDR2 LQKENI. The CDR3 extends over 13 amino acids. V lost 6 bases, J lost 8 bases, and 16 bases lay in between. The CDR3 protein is CASSQTGPRGYTF. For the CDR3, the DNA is TGTGCCAGCTCGCAAACAGGGCCGCGGGGCTACACCTTC. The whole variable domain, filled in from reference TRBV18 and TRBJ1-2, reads NAGVMQNPRHLVRRRGQEARLRCSPMKGHSHVYWYRQLPEEGLKFMVYLQKENIIDESGMPKERFSAEFPKEGPSILRIQQVVRGDSAAYFCASSQTGPRGYTFGSGTRLTVV.

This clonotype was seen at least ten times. CDR3 sequence reads: CASSWGGNTEAFF. In DNA form, the CDR3 reads TGTGCCAGCAGCTGGGGGGGGAACACTGAAGCTTTCTTT. The chain couples TRBV7-9 to TRBJ1-1; D is possibly TRBD1 (5 bases). CDR1 is SEHNR and CDR2 is FQNEAQ in the germline V gene (reference sequence). V was shortened by 4 bases and J by 1 base, with 7 bases between the two germline ends. The CDR3 is made up of 13 amino acids.

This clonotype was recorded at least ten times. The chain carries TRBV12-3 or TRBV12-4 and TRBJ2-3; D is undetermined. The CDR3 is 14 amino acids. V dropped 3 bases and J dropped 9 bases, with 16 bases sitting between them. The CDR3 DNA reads TGTGCCAGCAGTTTCCGACTGGGCTTAGGCACGCAGTATTTT. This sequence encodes CASSFRLGLGTQYF.